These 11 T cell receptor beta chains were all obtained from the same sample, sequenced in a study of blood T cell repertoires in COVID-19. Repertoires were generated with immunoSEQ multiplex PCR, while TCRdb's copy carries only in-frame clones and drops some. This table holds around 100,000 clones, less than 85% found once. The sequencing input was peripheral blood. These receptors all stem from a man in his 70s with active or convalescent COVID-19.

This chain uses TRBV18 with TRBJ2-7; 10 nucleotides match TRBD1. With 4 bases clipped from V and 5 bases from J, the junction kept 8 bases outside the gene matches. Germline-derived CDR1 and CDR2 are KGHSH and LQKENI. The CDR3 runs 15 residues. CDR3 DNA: TGTGCCAGCTCACTGGCGACAGGGGGCTTGGACGAGCAGTACTTC. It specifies CASSLATGGLDEQYF.

The CDR3 nucleotides read TGTGCCACCAGTGCTGGCGGGGGGGTCCAAGAGACCCAGTACTTC. Protein product: CATSAGGGVQETQYF. The rearrangement uses TRBV24-1 and TRBJ2-5, with 9 bases lining up with TRBD2. Germline V gene data show CDR1 as KGHDR and CDR2 as SFDVKD. V lost 5 bases, J lost 1 base, and 4 bases stayed unmatched. This CDR3 has 15 residues.

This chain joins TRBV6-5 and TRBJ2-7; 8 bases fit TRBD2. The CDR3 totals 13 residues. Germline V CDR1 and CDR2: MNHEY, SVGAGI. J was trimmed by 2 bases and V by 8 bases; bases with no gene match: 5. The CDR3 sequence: CASSRTSPYEQYF. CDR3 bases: TGTGCCAGCTCACGGACTAGCCCCTACGAGCAGTACTTC.

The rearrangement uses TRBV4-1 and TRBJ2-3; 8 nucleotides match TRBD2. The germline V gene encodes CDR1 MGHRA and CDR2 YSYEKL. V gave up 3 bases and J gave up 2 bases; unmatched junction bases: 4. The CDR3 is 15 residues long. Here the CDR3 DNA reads TGCGCCAGCAGCCAGCGGGGGGCTTACACAGATACGCAGTATTTT. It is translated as CASSQRGAYTDTQYF.

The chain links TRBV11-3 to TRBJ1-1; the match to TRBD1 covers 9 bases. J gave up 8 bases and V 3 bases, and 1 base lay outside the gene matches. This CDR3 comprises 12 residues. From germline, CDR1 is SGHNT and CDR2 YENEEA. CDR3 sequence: CASSLGQGEAFF. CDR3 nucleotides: TGTGCCAGCAGCTTGGGACAGGGAGAAGCTTTCTTT.

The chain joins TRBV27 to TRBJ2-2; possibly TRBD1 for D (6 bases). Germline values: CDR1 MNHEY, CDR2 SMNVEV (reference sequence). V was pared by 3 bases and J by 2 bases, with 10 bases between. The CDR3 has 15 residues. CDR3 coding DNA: TGTGCCAGCAGTTTTAGGGGACACAACACCGGGGAGCTGTTTTTT. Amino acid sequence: CASSFRGHNTGELFF.

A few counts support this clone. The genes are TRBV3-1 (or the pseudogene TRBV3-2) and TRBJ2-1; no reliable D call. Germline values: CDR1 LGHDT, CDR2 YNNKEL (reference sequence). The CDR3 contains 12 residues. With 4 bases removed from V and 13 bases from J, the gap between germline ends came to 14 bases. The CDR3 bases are TGTGCCAGCAGCCCCCAAGGAGCGCCACAGTTCTTC. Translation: CASSPQGAPQFF.

The CDR3 nucleotides are TGTGCCAGCAGCCCCGGACAGAAGAGTGATGAGCAGTTCTTC. Its protein is CASSPGQKSDEQFF. This chain links TRBV7-3 with TRBJ2-1; possibly TRBD1 for D (6 bases). V shed 5 bases and J shed 8 bases, with 16 bases lying between them. This CDR3 spans 14 amino acids. CDR1 is SGHTA, CDR2 FQGTGA, per germline.

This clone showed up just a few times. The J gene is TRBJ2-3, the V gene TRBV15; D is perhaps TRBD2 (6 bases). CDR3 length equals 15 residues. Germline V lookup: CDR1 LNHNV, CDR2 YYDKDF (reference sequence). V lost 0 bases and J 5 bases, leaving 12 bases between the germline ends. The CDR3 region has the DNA TGTGCCACCAGCAGAGATCGCCGGGGGATAGATACGCAGTATTTT. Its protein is CATSRDRRGIDTQYF.

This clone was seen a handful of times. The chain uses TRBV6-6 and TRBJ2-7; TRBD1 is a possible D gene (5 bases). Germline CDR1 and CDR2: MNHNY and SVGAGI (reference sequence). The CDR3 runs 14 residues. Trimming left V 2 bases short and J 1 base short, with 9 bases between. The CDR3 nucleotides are TGTGCCAGCAGTTACGCACAGGTATCCTACGAGCAGTACTTC. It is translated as CASSYAQVSYEQYF.

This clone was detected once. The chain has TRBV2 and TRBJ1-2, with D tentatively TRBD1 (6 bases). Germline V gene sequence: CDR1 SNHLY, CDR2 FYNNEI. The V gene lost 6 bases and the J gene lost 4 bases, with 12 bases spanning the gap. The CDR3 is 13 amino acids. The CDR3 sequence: CASRYREGYGYTF. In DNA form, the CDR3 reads TGTGCCAGCAGGTACAGGGAGGGCTATGGCTACACCTTC.